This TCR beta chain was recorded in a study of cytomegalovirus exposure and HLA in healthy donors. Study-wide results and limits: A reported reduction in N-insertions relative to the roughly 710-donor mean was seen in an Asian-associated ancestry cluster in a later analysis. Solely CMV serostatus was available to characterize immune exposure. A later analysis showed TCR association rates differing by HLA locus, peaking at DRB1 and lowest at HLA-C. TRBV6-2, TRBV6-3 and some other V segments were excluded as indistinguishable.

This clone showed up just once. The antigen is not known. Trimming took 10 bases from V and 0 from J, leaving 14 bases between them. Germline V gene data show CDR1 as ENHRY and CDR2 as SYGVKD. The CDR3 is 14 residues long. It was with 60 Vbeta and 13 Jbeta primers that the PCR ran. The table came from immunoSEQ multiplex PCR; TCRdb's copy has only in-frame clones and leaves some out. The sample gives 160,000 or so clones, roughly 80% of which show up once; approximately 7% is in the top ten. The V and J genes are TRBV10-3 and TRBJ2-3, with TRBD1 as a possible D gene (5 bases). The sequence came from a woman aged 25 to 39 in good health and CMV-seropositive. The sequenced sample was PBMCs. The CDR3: CASRQISSTDTQYF. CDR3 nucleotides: TGTGCCAGTCGACAGATTTCTAGCACAGATACGCAGTATTTT.